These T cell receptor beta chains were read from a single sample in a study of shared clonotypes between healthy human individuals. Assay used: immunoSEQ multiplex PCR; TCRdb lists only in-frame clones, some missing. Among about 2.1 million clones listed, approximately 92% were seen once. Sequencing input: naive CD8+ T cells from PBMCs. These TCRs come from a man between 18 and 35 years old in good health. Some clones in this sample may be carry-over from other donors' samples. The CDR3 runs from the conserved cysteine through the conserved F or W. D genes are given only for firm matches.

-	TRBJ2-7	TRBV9	TGTGCCAGCAGCCCCTCCGTCGGCCACTCCTACGAGCAGTACTTC	CASSPSVGHSYEQYF
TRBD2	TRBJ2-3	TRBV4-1	TGCGCCAGCAGCCTAAAGCCCGAGGGACTAGCGGTAACAGATACGCAGTATTTT	CASSLKPEGLAVTDTQYF
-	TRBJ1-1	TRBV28	TGTGCCAGCAGTCTACATCGATCGGTACGAGCTTTCTTT	CASSLHRSVRAFF
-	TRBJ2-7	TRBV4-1	TGCGCCAGCACCGATTCCTACGAGCAGTACTTC	CASTDSYEQYF
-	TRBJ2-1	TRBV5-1	TGCGCCAGCAGCCAGGAAAACAATGAGCAGTTCTTC	CASSQENNEQFF
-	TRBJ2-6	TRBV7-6	TGTGCCAGCAGCTTAGCGTCGGGGGCTGGGGCCAACGTCCTGACTTTC	CASSLASGAGANVLTF
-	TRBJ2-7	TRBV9	TGTGCCAGCAGCGTGGGGACCTCCTACGAGCAGTACTTC	CASSVGTSYEQYF
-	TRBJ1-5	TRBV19	TGTGCCAGTAGTCTAACAGGGAATCAGCCCCAGCATTTT	CASSLTGNQPQHF
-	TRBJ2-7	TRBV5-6	TGTGCCAGCAGCTTGGCTGTTCAGGTGGACTACGAGCAGTACTTC	CASSLAVQVDYEQYF
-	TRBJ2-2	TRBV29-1	TGCAGCGCTAGGGTCACCGGGGAGCTGTTTTTT	CSARVTGELFF
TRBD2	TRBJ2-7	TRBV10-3	TGTGCCATCAGTGAGCCGATTAACCACCGGGAGGGCCCCCCACTCGAGCAGTACTTC	CAISEPINHREGPPLEQYF
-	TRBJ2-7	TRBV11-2	TGTGCCAGCACCATACATCCTACGGGGACCTACGAGCAGTACTTC	CASTIHPTGTYEQYF
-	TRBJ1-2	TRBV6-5	TGTGCCAGCAGTGTCCGGGCCGGAAACTATGGCTACACCTTC	CASSVRAGNYGYTF
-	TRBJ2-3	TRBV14	TGTGCCAGCAGCCAACCATCTAGGAGAGGCTTAGCTACGCAGTATTTT	CASSQPSRRGLATQYF
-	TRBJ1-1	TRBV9	TGTGCCAGCAGCGTGGGGACTAGAGGCACTGAAGCTTTCTTT	CASSVGTRGTEAFF
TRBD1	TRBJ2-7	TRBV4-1	TGCGCCAGCAGCCCACAGGGGGAAGGGTCCTACGAGCAGTACTTC	CASSPQGEGSYEQYF
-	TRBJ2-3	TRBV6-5	TGTGCCAGCAGTTACGCGACTAATACAGATACGCAGTATTTT	CASSYATNTDTQYF
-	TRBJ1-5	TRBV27	TGTGCCAGCAGTTCAACAGGGAACATTAATCAGCCCCAGCATTTT	CASSSTGNINQPQHF
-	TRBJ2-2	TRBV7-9	TGTGCCAGCAGCTTCCCCAGTCCTAGCGAACTGAACACCGGGGAGCTGTTTTTT	CASSFPSPSELNTGELFF
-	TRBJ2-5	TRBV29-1	TGCAGCCCTTTTAAGCTTGGGGGGCGCCGGGAGACCCAGTACTTC	CSPFKLGGRRETQYF
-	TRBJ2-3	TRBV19	TGTGCCAGTAGTCCTACGTTAGATACGCAGTATTTT	CASSPTLDTQYF
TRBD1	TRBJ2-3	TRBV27	TGTGCCACCACCGGGACAGGGGCGGATACGCAGTATTTT	CATTGTGADTQYF
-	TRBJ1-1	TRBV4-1	TGCGCCAGCAGCCGGGCGAACACTGAAGCTTTCTTT	CASSRANTEAFF
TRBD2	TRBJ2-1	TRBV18	TGTGCCAGCTCACCACCGGCTAGCGGCTCCTACAATGAGCAGTTCTTC	CASSPPASGSYNEQFF